The 32 T cell receptor beta chains presented below share a single source sample, sequenced in a study of cytomegalovirus exposure and HLA in healthy donors. Researchers ran the PCR with 60 Vbeta and 13 Jbeta primers. The method was immunoSEQ multiplex PCR; TCRdb's version includes in-frame clones alone and lacks a portion of them. The sample yields about 200,000 clones, about nine tenths seen once. The source material was PBMCs. Receptors originate from a boy aged 2-9 years in good health and CMV-seronegative.

The chain recombines TRBV27 with TRBJ2-2, with TRBD2 matching over 13 bases. CDR3 size: 17 residues. J lost 2 bases, V lost 3 bases, and 3 bases had no gene match. CDR1 is MNHEY and CDR2 is SMNVEV in the germline V gene (reference sequence). CDR3 protein: CASSFGLAGVNTGELFF. In DNA form, the CDR3 reads TGTGCCAGCAGTTTCGGACTAGCGGGGGTTAACACCGGGGAGCTGTTTTTT.

On this clone itself: The same CDR3 is also encoded by other DNA sequences in this sample. The chain carries TRBV6-1 and TRBJ1-1; D call uncertain. The germline CDR1 and CDR2 sequences are MNHNS and SASEGT. The CDR3 loop spans 13 amino acids. With 5 bases removed from V and 1 base from J, the gap between germline ends came to 8 bases. CDR3 DNA sequence: TGTGCCAGCAGTTTATCAGGGAACACTGAAGCTTTCTTT. It yields the protein CASSLSGNTEAFF.

The count of this clone is one. The chain joins TRBV18 to TRBJ1-5; D call uncertain. The CDR3 consists of 12 residues. Trimming pared 4 bases from V and 6 bases from J, leaving 7 bases between. Germline loops: CDR1 KGHSH, CDR2 LQKENI. CDR3 loop: CASSRDGQPQHF. CDR3 DNA: TGTGCCAGCTCACGAGATGGTCAGCCCCAGCATTTT. Full variable domain (outside the CDR3, taken from reference TRBV18 and TRBJ1-5): NAGVMQNPRHLVRRRGQEARLRCSPMKGHSHVYWYRQLPEEGLKFMVYLQKENIIDESGMPKERFSAEFPKEGPSILRIQQVVRGDSAAYFCASSRDGQPQHFGDGTRLSIL.

The V and J genes are TRBV4-1 and TRBJ2-5; 7 bases match TRBD1. Trimming at V came to 1 base and at J to 4 bases, leaving 12 bases not matched to a gene. The CDR3 runs to 17 residues. CDR1 and CDR2 (germline): MGHRA, YSYEKL. CDR3 protein: CASSQGLTGYTRETQYF. Written as DNA, the CDR3 is TGCGCCAGCAGCCAAGGTCTGACAGGGTACACCAGAGAGACCCAGTACTTC.

This sequence joins TRBV11-3 and TRBJ2-2, with D uncertain. From germline, CDR1 is SGHNT and CDR2 YENEEA. Trimming shortened V by 5 bases and J by 6 bases, and 10 bases separated the two germline ends. This CDR3 has 13 amino acids. Written as DNA, the CDR3 is TGTGCCAGCAGCCTAATAACGGCCGGGGAGCTGTTTTTT. Its protein is CASSLITAGELFF.

The rearrangement links TRBV7-6 to TRBJ2-2, with D possibly TRBD2 on 6 matching bases. Trimming took 3 bases from V and 9 from J, leaving 17 bases between them. In germline, CDR1 is SGHVS, CDR2 FNYEAQ. CDR3 length equals 15 residues. The CDR3 DNA reads TGTGCCAGCAGCTTCACGGGTGGGGGAGGCCGGGAGCTGTTTTTT. It is translated as CASSFTGGGGRELFF. Using reference TRBV7-6 and TRBJ2-2 for the parts outside the CDR3, the full variable domain is GAGVSQSPRYKVTKRGQDVALRCDPISGHVSLYWYRQALGQGPEFLTYFNYEAQQDKSGLPNDRFSAERPEGSISTLTIQRTEQRDSAMYRCASSFTGGGGRELFFGEGSRLTVL.

V usage is TRBV5-1 and J usage is TRBJ2-1; possibly TRBD2 for D (5 bases). The V gene lost 0 bases and the J gene lost 1 base, with 11 bases spanning the gap. This CDR3 contains 16 residues. From germline, CDR1 is SGHRS and CDR2 YFSETQ. The CDR3 DNA reads as TGCGCCAGCAGCTTGGGACCCCCGGGATCCTACAATGAGCAGTTCTTC. This codes for CASSLGPPGSYNEQFF.

This chain uses TRBV5-6 with TRBJ1-1; tentative D call: TRBD1 (6 bases). CDR1 is SGHDT and CDR2 is YYEEEE in the germline V gene. The CDR3 has 13 residues. The V end lost 3 bases, the J end lost 5 bases, and 11 bases lay between the germline ends. The CDR3 nucleotides read TGTGCCAGCAGCTGGCGTAGGGGGACTGAAGCTTTCTTT. This encodes CASSWRRGTEAFF. Supplemented by reference TRBV5-6 and TRBJ1-1, the full variable domain reads DAGVTQSPTHLIKTRGQQVTLRCSPKSGHDTVSWYQQALGQGPQFIFQYYEEEERQRGNFPDRFSGHQFPNYSSELNVNALLLGDSALYLCASSWRRGTEAFFGQGTRLTVV.

Notes on this clone: Other DNA sequences in the same sample also yield this CDR3. This chain uses TRBV30 with TRBJ2-5; no reliable D call. The V end was cut by 0 bases, the J end by 2 bases, with 7 bases between. Germline lookup yields CDR1 GTSNPN and CDR2 SVGIG (reference sequence). The CDR3 loop spans 13 amino acids. CDR3 amino acids: CAWSVRVQETQYF. CDR3 DNA: TGTGCCTGGAGTGTTCGGGTTCAAGAGACCCAGTACTTC.

This rearrangement joins TRBV28 to TRBJ2-5; D uncertain. Germline CDR1 and CDR2: MDHEN and SYDVKM. With 4 bases removed from V and 0 bases from J, the gap between germline ends came to 15 bases. The CDR3 sequence is 16 residues long. CDR3 in amino acids: CASSWARLANQETQYF. As DNA, the CDR3 is TGTGCCAGCAGTTGGGCACGCCTCGCTAACCAAGAGACCCAGTACTTC.

This clone appeared a single time. The V gene is TRBV7-6, the J gene TRBJ2-3; D unresolved. Germline assignment: CDR1 SGHVS and CDR2 FNYEAQ. The germline V and J ends were trimmed by 5 bases and 0 bases, with 9 bases remaining between them. The CDR3 has 14 residues. The CDR3 nucleotides are TGTGCCAGCAGCCTCGTTACTAGCACAGATACGCAGTATTTT. It codes for CASSLVTSTDTQYF.

The CDR3 is CASSLAGGWRNEKLFF. The CDR3 coding sequence is TGTGCCAGCAGTTTAGCGGGGGGATGGCGAAATGAAAAACTGTTTTTT. V and J are TRBV27 and TRBJ1-4; weak D call: TRBD1 (5 bases). The ends were cut back, 2 bases at V and 5 bases at J, with 15 bases in the middle. Germline lookup yields CDR1 MNHEY and CDR2 SMNVEV (reference sequence). The CDR3 totals 16 residues.

The V and J genes are TRBV6-6 and TRBJ2-3; 11 positions match TRBD2. Germline-derived CDR1 and CDR2 are MNHNY and SVGAGI (reference sequence). The length of the CDR3 is 15 residues. J lost 8 bases, V lost 0 bases, and 4 bases had no gene match. As DNA, the CDR3 is TGTGCCAGCAGTTACTCTACTAGCGGGGGAGGTACGCAGTATTTT. Encoded protein: CASSYSTSGGGTQYF.

V is TRBV5-1 and J is TRBJ2-3, with 8 bases fitting TRBD1. Germline V lookup: CDR1 SGHRS, CDR2 YFSETQ. V lost 0 bases and J lost 1; bases outside the gene matches: 7. The length of the CDR3 is 17 residues. The DNA for the CDR3 is TGCGCCAGCAGCTTGGGTCCTGACAGGGGCGGCACAGATACGCAGTATTTT. Translation: CASSLGPDRGGTDTQYF.

This clone has more than one count but fewer than ten. DNA of the CDR3: TGTGCCAGCAGCTCCCCCGGGAAGATCGGTATAGCTGGAAACACCATATATTTT. Translated: CASSSPGKIGIAGNTIYF. The rearrangement joins TRBV7-9 to TRBJ1-3, with no clear D. The CDR3 length is 18 residues. In germline, CDR1 is SEHNR, CDR2 FQNEAQ (reference sequence). Trimming took off 4 bases at V and 2 bases at J, with 21 bases between the two ends.

The genes are TRBV6-1 and TRBJ2-3; a possible D gene is TRBD2 (6 bases). Germline assignment: CDR1 MNHNS and CDR2 SASEGT. With 7 bases removed from V and 2 bases from J, the gap between germline ends came to 13 bases. The CDR3 sequence is 14 residues long. CDR3 region: CASTFGRDTDTQYF. The CDR3 region has the DNA TGTGCCAGCACCTTCGGGCGGGACACAGATACGCAGTATTTT.

This rearrangement joins TRBV19 to TRBJ2-7, with TRBD2 matching 13 bases. The CDR3 consists of 16 residues. The J segment lost 3 bases and the V segment lost 5 bases, leaving 7 bases of the junction unmatched. Germline V gives CDR1 LNHDA, CDR2 SQIVND (reference sequence). The CDR3 DNA follows: TGTGCCAGTAGTTCGGGACTAGCGGGGCCTTTCTACGAGCAGTACTTC. It translates to CASSSGLAGPFYEQYF.

The chain uses TRBV5-1 and TRBJ1-2, with TRBD1 matching 7 bases. Per germline, CDR1 SGHRS and CDR2 YFSETQ. The trim removed 6 bases at V and 3 bases at J, leaving 8 bases unmatched. The CDR3 consists of 14 residues. The CDR3 bases are TGCGCCAGCAAGAACTGGGACAGCTACTATGGCTACACCTTC. This codes for CASKNWDSYYGYTF.

This chain connects TRBV4-1 to TRBJ2-4, with D tentatively TRBD2 (6 bases). CDR3 length equals 15 residues. V was clipped by 1 base and J by 5 bases, with 12 bases between them. Germline CDR1 and CDR2: MGHRA and YSYEKL. In DNA form, the CDR3 reads TGCGCCAGCAGCCAAGTTGCGGGACCCGAAAACATTCAGTACTTC. Translating it yields CASSQVAGPENIQYF.

Written as DNA, the CDR3 is TGTGCCTGGAGTAGAGGAGGATCTAGCAATCAGCCCCAGCATTTT. Protein: CAWSRGGSSNQPQHF. This chain uses TRBV30 with TRBJ1-5; D call uncertain. CDR1 and CDR2 (germline): GTSNPN, SVGIG (reference sequence). There are 15 residues in the CDR3. The germline V and J ends were trimmed by 2 bases and 0 bases, with 11 bases remaining between them.

The CDR3 DNA is TGTGCCTGGAGTGTCTATCGCAGGGGGGACAGCACTGAAGCTTTCTTT. As protein: CAWSVYRRGDSTEAFF. The genes are TRBV30 and TRBJ1-1; 7 bases match TRBD1. The germline CDR1 and CDR2 sequences are GTSNPN and SVGIG (reference sequence). This CDR3 region has 16 residues. V was clipped by 0 bases and J by 4 bases; unmatched bases: 11.

The table lists this clone with a count of one. The rearrangement links TRBV28 to TRBJ2-7; possibly TRBD2 for D (7 bases). This CDR3 contains 13 residues. Germline values: CDR1 MDHEN, CDR2 SYDVKM. With 6 bases removed from V and 2 bases from J, the gap between germline ends came to 11 bases. CDR3 sequence: CASRREGAYEQYF. CDR3 nucleotide sequence: TGTGCCAGCAGAAGGGAGGGGGCCTACGAGCAGTACTTC.

J is TRBJ1-1 and V is TRBV27; unclear D gene. Germline CDR1 reads MNHEY; CDR2 reads SMNVEV (reference sequence). V lost 3 bases and J lost 0, with 8 bases in between. This CDR3 has 14 amino acids. This CDR3 reads CASSFGHLNTEAFF. The CDR3 coding sequence is TGTGCCAGCAGTTTTGGCCATCTGAACACTGAAGCTTTCTTT.

The V gene is TRBV5-1, the J gene TRBJ2-7; 11 positions match TRBD2. The germline CDR1 and CDR2 sequences are SGHRS and YFSETQ. V trimming: 4 bases; J trimming: 4 bases; junction bases outside the gene matches: 7. The CDR3 length is 15 residues. CDR3 DNA: TGCGCCAGCAGCCGCGGGACTAGCGGAGATTACGAGCAGTACTTC. Translation: CASSRGTSGDYEQYF.

The chain combines TRBV5-1 with TRBJ2-7, with TRBD2 identical over 8 bases. The V segment lost 3 bases and the J segment 7 bases; nucleotides outside the gene matches: 9. The germline gives CDR1 SGHRS, CDR2 YFSETQ. The CDR3 has 14 residues. The CDR3 is CASSWGTREEEQYF. CDR3 DNA sequence: TGCGCCAGCAGCTGGGGGACTAGGGAGGAAGAGCAGTACTTC. Full variable domain (remainder filled in from reference TRBV5-1 and TRBJ2-7): KAGVTQTPRYLIKTRGQQVTLSCSPISGHRSVSWYQQTPGQGLQFLFEYFSETQRNKGNFPGRFSGRQFSNSRSEMNVSTLELGDSALYLCASSWGTREEEQYFGPGTRLTVT.

The rearrangement uses TRBV19 and TRBJ1-1; possibly TRBD1 for D (5 bases). The CDR3 length is 18 residues. Germline CDR1 is LNHDA and CDR2 is SQIVND (reference sequence). Trimming removed 4 bases at V and 1 base at J, with 22 bases between. The CDR3 nucleotides are TGTGCCAGTAGTAGGGGCATAGGTGGCAGTAGATCGAACACTGAAGCTTTCTTT. As protein: CASSRGIGGSRSNTEAFF.

The chain couples TRBV9 to TRBJ2-3; 8 nucleotides align to TRBD2. CDR1 SGDLS and CDR2 YYNGEE come from the germline V gene. This CDR3 has 16 amino acids. Losses at the gene ends were 2 bases for V and 4 bases for J; bases not matched to a gene: 9. The CDR3 is CASSVGGLASSDTQYF. CDR3 bases: TGTGCCAGCAGCGTGGGCGGACTAGCCTCCTCAGATACGCAGTATTTT.

Only a few counts were recorded for this clone. The chain carries TRBV9 and TRBJ2-2; 8 nucleotides line up with TRBD2. Trimming removed 4 bases from V and 3 bases from J; junction bases left unmatched: 11. Per the germline V gene, CDR1 is SGDLS and CDR2 is YYNGEE. The CDR3 consists of 17 residues. In DNA form, the CDR3 reads TGTGCCAGCAGCACCCGAGGAGGGCGGGGGGACACCGGGGAGCTGTTTTTT. This translates into CASSTRGGRGDTGELFF.

This chain joins TRBV27 and TRBJ2-1; TRBD2 matches 9 bases. The germline V gene has CDR1 MNHEY and CDR2 SMNVEV (reference sequence). V lost 5 bases, J lost 7 bases, and 3 bases stayed unmatched. This CDR3 has 13 residues. CDR3 DNA sequence: TGTGCCAGCAGTCCCACTAGCGGGAATGAGCAGTTCTTC. Its translation is CASSPTSGNEQFF.

The chain combines TRBV2 with TRBJ2-7; D is unclear. CDR3 length: 13 amino acids. Per germline, CDR1 SNHLY and CDR2 FYNNEI. V was clipped by 1 base and J by 2 bases, with 6 bases between them. The CDR3 region has the DNA TGTGCCAGCAGTGAAGGACTTCCCTACGAGCAGTACTTC. Residues: CASSEGLPYEQYF.

A word on this clone: One end of the junction does not line up with germline, which may come from a read error. This sequence joins TRBV7-3 and TRBJ2-2; D may be TRBD1 (5 bases). This CDR3 region has 14 residues. Germline-derived CDR1 and CDR2 are SGHTA and FQGTGA. The CDR3 nucleotides are TGTGCCAGCAGCACGGACACTAACACCCGGGAGCTGTTTTTT. The encoded protein is CASSTDTNTRELFF.

This chain links TRBV4-1 with TRBJ1-4; 8 nucleotides align to TRBD1. The CDR3 consists of 15 residues. V lost 6 bases to trimming and J lost 2 bases; unmatched junction nucleotides: 5. Germline V gene lookup returns CDR1 MGHRA and CDR2 YSYEKL. DNA for the CDR3: TGCGCCAGCAGTCCGGGACAGGTTACTAATGAAAAACTGTTTTTT. Residues: CASSPGQVTNEKLFF.